The 21 T cell receptor beta chains below were found in one sample sequenced in a study of shared clonotypes between healthy human individuals (dated by TCRdb to 2018 to 2020). Library construction relied on the immunoSEQ multiplex PCR assay. TCRdb carries this immuneACCESS record with in-frame sequences only. Its versions omit some clonotypes, under half of them owing to an unresolved V gene in the studies checked, with the rest unexplained. The sample table contains approximately 2,200,000 clones; only one count was recorded for 85% to 95% of them. The top ten clonotypes cover roughly 1.8% of the sample. CD8 naive samples were CD45RO-negative cells positively selected for CCR7, giving a CD45RA+CCR7+ population that excluded TemRA cells. The specimen was naive CD8+ T cells from PBMCs. This specimen's cell subset or site label, per the study, means: CD45RA+CCR7+. These receptors all stem from a young man in good health. Some clones in this sample may be carry-over from other donors' samples.

The CDR3 loop reads CASSQDRTYEQYF. CDR3 in DNA: TGTGCCAGCAGCCAGGACAGAACCTACGAGCAGTACTTC. The V gene is TRBV5-5, the J gene TRBJ2-7; TRBD1 is a possible D gene (6 bases). Trimming left V 4 bases short and J 2 bases short, with 10 bases between. This CDR3 is 13 amino acids long. The germline V gene encodes CDR1 SGHKS and CDR2 YYEKEE (reference sequence).

This sequence joins TRBV5-4 and TRBJ2-7, with a tentative D call TRBD2 (5 bases). CDR3 length: 14 amino acids. The ends were cut back, 6 bases at V and 2 bases at J, with 15 bases in the middle. Germline CDR1 SGHNT, CDR2 YYREEE (reference sequence). The CDR3 sequence: CASTFRGEPYEQYF. The CDR3 region has the DNA TGTGCCAGCACCTTCCGGGGAGAGCCCTACGAGCAGTACTTC.

The chain recombines TRBV6-5 with TRBJ1-1, with no clear D. Germline CDR1 is MNHEY and CDR2 is SVGAGI. Deletions cut 0 bases from V and 4 bases from J, with 12 bases between. CDR3 size: 15 residues. The DNA for the CDR3 is TGTGCCAGCAGTTACTCGAGGGCCGGTAGCACTGAAGCTTTCTTT. It codes for CASSYSRAGSTEAFF.

The V gene is TRBV29-1, the J gene TRBJ1-1; perhaps TRBD1 as D (5 bases). This CDR3 region has 16 residues. Germline loops: CDR1 SQVTM, CDR2 ANQGSEA. Trimming pared 3 bases from V and 1 base from J, leaving 18 bases between. CDR3 in DNA: TGCAGCGTTGACTGGGTGGTAGGGGCAGAGAACACTGAAGCTTTCTTT. Its translation is CSVDWVVGAENTEAFF.

Regarding this clone: This specimen includes other DNA sequences encoding the same CDR3. CDR3 coding DNA: TGTGCCAGCAGTGAAGTAGTATCCCAACCCCATAAATATTTT. Encoded protein: CASSEVVSQPHKYF. The chain links TRBV6-1 to TRBJ2-3; D not certain. Germline V gene data show CDR1 as MNHNS and CDR2 as SASEGT. V lost 1 base and J lost 15, with 20 bases in between. This CDR3 is built from 14 residues.

V and J are TRBV11-2 and TRBJ2-2; TRBD1 agrees at 8 bases. Germline V CDR1 and CDR2: SGHAT, FQNNGV. J gave up 6 bases and V 5 bases, and 14 bases lay outside the gene matches. The CDR3 runs to 17 residues. The CDR3 DNA sequence: TGTGCCAGCAGCCCCCAGGCGGTTGACAGGGGATCCGGGGAGCTGTTTTTT. Amino acid sequence: CASSPQAVDRGSGELFF.

The J gene is TRBJ2-1, the V gene TRBV15; 7 positions match TRBD1. The CDR3 spans 12 residues. After removal of 2 bases from V and 10 bases from J, the junction contained 2 bases not matched to a gene. Per germline, CDR1 LNHNV and CDR2 YYDKDF (reference sequence). The CDR3 protein is CATSRSGQEQFF. The CDR3 bases are TGTGCCACCAGCAGATCGGGACAGGAGCAGTTCTTC.

The chain employs TRBV28 and TRBJ2-2, with unresolved D. The V end was cut by 2 bases, the J end by 2 bases, with 15 bases between. There are 17 residues in the CDR3. CDR1 is MDHEN and CDR2 is SYDVKM in the germline V gene. DNA for the CDR3: TGTGCCAGCAGTTTAAGGTCCAACAGTAGAAACACCGGGGAGCTGTTTTTT. Translating gives CASSLRSNSRNTGELFF.

V and J are TRBV9 and TRBJ1-1; D is unclear. This CDR3 spans 13 amino acids. Germline CDR1 reads SGDLS; CDR2 reads YYNGEE. V was trimmed by 0 bases and J by 4 bases, leaving 7 bases between them. The CDR3 bases are TGTGCCAGCAGCGTAGACAAGTCCACTGAAGCTTTCTTT. This sequence encodes CASSVDKSTEAFF. The full variable domain, with the rest looked up from reference TRBV9 and TRBJ1-1, is DSGVTQTPKHLITATGQRVTLRCSPRSGDLSVYWYQQSLDQGLQFLIQYYNGEERAKGNILERFSAQQFPDLHSELNLSSLELGDSALYFCASSVDKSTEAFFGQGTRLTVV.

The CDR3: CASSQEIVQGRSYGYTF. The CDR3 nucleotides read TGCGCCAGCAGCCAAGAGATTGTCCAGGGGAGGAGCTATGGCTACACCTTC. The chain is built from TRBV4-1 and TRBJ1-2, with D perhaps matching TRBD1 (6 bases). The CDR3 runs to 17 residues. Germline CDR1 MGHRA, CDR2 YSYEKL. Trimming removed 0 bases at V and 4 bases at J, with 18 bases between.

The V gene is TRBV2, the J gene TRBJ2-5; no clear D gene. Trimming stripped 8 bases from V and 1 base from J, with 17 bases between. Germline V gene lookup returns CDR1 SNHLY and CDR2 FYNNEI. This CDR3 is built from 15 residues. DNA for the CDR3: TGTGCCAGCCAGGTCAGACTTGTTGTCCAAGAGACCCAGTACTTC. Its protein is CASQVRLVVQETQYF.

The gene calls are TRBV27 and TRBJ2-7, with 9 positions matching TRBD1. Germline CDR1 reads MNHEY; CDR2 reads SMNVEV (reference sequence). The CDR3 is 15 amino acids. V shed 4 bases and J 1 base; nucleotides not matched to a gene: 5. CDR3 bases: TGTGCCAGCAGTTCATCGACAGGGGGGTCCTACGAGCAGTACTTC. This codes for CASSSSTGGSYEQYF.

The V and J genes are TRBV6-5 and TRBJ2-2; possible D gene TRBD2, 6 bases. CDR1 is MNHEY, CDR2 SVGAGI, per germline. The CDR3 runs 15 residues. V lost 5 bases, J lost 2 bases, and 12 bases lay in between. CDR3 DNA: TGTGCCAGCAGTCTTAGCGGTGTCAACACCGGGGAGCTGTTTTTT. Its translation is CASSLSGVNTGELFF.

This clone was seen a single time. CDR3 residues: CASTSGYEQYF. The CDR3, as DNA: TGTGCCAGCACCTCGGGTTACGAGCAGTACTTC. The chain uses TRBV6-6 and TRBJ2-7; D remains unclear. Trimming shortened V by 7 bases and J by 4 bases, and 8 bases separated the two germline ends. The CDR3 is made up of 11 amino acids. Looked up from germline, CDR1 is MNHNY and CDR2 is SVGAGI (reference sequence).

The CDR3 sequence is CASSSGTSGPAGETQYF. The CDR3 nucleotides read TGTGCCAGCAGCTCAGGGACTAGCGGTCCCGCTGGGGAGACCCAGTACTTC. The rearrangement joins TRBV7-9 to TRBJ2-5, with TRBD2 identical over 11 bases. The CDR3 runs to 17 residues. Trimming cost V 4 bases and J 5 bases; bases outside gene matches: 12. CDR1 and CDR2 from the germline V gene are SEHNR and FQNEAQ (reference sequence).

The V gene is TRBV5-1, the J gene TRBJ2-3; D remains unclear. The germline V gene has CDR1 SGHRS and CDR2 YFSETQ. The CDR3 consists of 13 residues. With 4 bases removed from V and 3 bases from J, the gap between germline ends came to 9 bases. The CDR3: CASSPITTDTQYF. DNA of the CDR3: TGCGCCAGCAGCCCTATAACGACAGATACGCAGTATTTT.

The genes are TRBV12-5 and TRBJ1-2; D might be TRBD1 (6 bases). V shed 1 base and J shed 4 bases, with 22 bases lying between them. Germline CDR1 reads LGHNT; CDR2 reads FRNRAP. The CDR3 sequence is 18 residues long. The CDR3 protein is CASGLARFPRGPSYGYTF. In nucleotides, the CDR3 is TGTGCTAGTGGTTTGGCCCGCTTTCCCCGGGGGCCGTCCTATGGCTACACCTTC.

V usage is TRBV11-2 and J usage is TRBJ2-7; D is possibly TRBD1 (5 bases). The CDR3 sequence is 12 residues long. Germline V gene lookup returns CDR1 SGHAT and CDR2 FQNNGV. V lost 5 bases to trimming and J lost 5 bases, with 10 bases between them. CDR3 protein: CASSLQGDEQYF. In DNA form, the CDR3 reads TGTGCCAGCAGCCTCCAAGGGGACGAGCAGTACTTC.

This chain links TRBV7-9 with TRBJ2-5; possible D gene TRBD1, 6 bases. V lost 1 base, J lost 2 bases, and 11 bases lay in between. The CDR3 has 15 amino acids. The germline gives CDR1 SEHNR, CDR2 FQNEAQ (reference sequence). The CDR3 sequence is CASSLVGQPQETQYF. The CDR3 DNA follows: TGTGCCAGCAGCTTAGTAGGACAGCCGCAAGAGACCCAGTACTTC.

The chain links TRBV27 to TRBJ2-3, with 13 bases identical to TRBD2. Trimming at V came to 5 bases and at J to 4 bases, leaving 6 bases not matched to a gene. In germline, CDR1 is MNHEY, CDR2 SMNVEV (reference sequence). This CDR3 comprises 16 residues. The DNA of the CDR3 is TGTGCCAGCAGTCCCCAAGGACTAGCGGGAGCAGATACGCAGTATTTT. This codes for CASSPQGLAGADTQYF.

V gene TRBV7-3 combines with J gene TRBJ2-7, with 7 positions matching TRBD2. The CDR3 sequence is 15 residues long. Germline loops: CDR1 SGHTA, CDR2 FQGTGA. V dropped 2 bases and J dropped 0; count of bases not matched to a gene: 4. Written as DNA, the CDR3 is TGTGCCAGCAGCTTACTAGCGGCGAGCTCCTACGAGCAGTACTTC. Protein sequence: CASSLLAASSYEQYF.